Following are 19 T cell receptor beta chains from one sample sequenced in a study of cytotoxic CD8 clonotypes in ibrutinib-treated CLL. TCRdb's copy holds only in-frame clones and misses some; the assay was immunoSEQ multiplex PCR. Of roughly 60,000 clones in the sample, over 60% were seen once. Sample: PBMCs, taken after 12 months of ibrutinib treatment. Receptors originate from a human donor with chronic lymphocytic leukemia.

This sequence joins TRBV7-6 and TRBJ1-2, with D unclear. Trimming removed 5 bases from V and 0 bases from J, with 13 bases in between. The CDR3 is 15 amino acids. Germline V gene data show CDR1 as SGHVS and CDR2 as FNYEAQ. Written as DNA, the CDR3 is TGTGCCAGCAGCCCAGAGCCAGGTTCTAACTATGGCTACACCTTC. This encodes CASSPEPGSNYGYTF.

V is TRBV6-8 and J is TRBJ2-4, with D perhaps matching TRBD2 (6 bases). V lost 4 bases and J 0 bases, leaving 19 bases between the germline ends. The germline gives CDR1 MNHGY, CDR2 SAAAGT. The CDR3 has 18 residues. The CDR3 loop reads CASSFRPGAPLAKNIQYF. The CDR3 nucleotides read TGTGCCAGCAGTTTTCGTCCGGGAGCTCCTCTAGCCAAAAACATTCAGTACTTC.

The chain employs TRBV6-6 and TRBJ2-1, with D perhaps matching TRBD2 (6 bases). The CDR3 contains 10 residues. With 8 bases removed from V and 8 bases from J, the gap between germline ends came to 7 bases. CDR1 is MNHNY and CDR2 is SVGAGI in the germline V gene (reference sequence). The CDR3 DNA reads TGTGCCAGCGGAGGGGATGAGCAGTTCTTC. This codes for CASGGDEQFF.

This clone was seen a few times. The V gene is TRBV18, the J gene TRBJ2-3, with 9 bases matching TRBD2. The CDR3 covers 15 residues. The V and J ends lost 1 base and 4 bases, in that order; junction bases with no gene match: 3. Germline V gene sequence: CDR1 KGHSH, CDR2 LQKENI. The DNA for the CDR3 is TGTGCCAGCTCACCACTAGCGGGAGTTGCAGATACGCAGTATTTT. Translation gives CASSPLAGVADTQYF.

V is TRBV29-1 and J is TRBJ2-5, with D unclear. The CDR3 spans 13 residues. Between the trimmed V and J ends, which lost 6 bases and 2 bases, there was a span of 13 bases. Germline V CDR1 and CDR2: SQVTM, ANQGSEA. The CDR3 sequence is CSVRRSPQETQYF. CDR3 nucleotide sequence: TGCAGCGTGAGGCGTAGCCCGCAAGAGACCCAGTACTTC.

The rearrangement joins TRBV5-7 to TRBJ2-7, with 7 bases identical to TRBD1. TRBV5-7 is noted as an ORF with a role that remains uncertain. This CDR3 is built from 16 residues. Trimming at V came to 4 bases and at J to 0 bases, leaving 10 bases not matched to a gene. CDR3 DNA: TGTGCCAGCAGCCACGCAACAGGGGCCCCCTCCTACGAGCAGTACTTC. Its translation is CASSHATGAPSYEQYF.

Worth noting for this clone: Other DNA sequences in the sample encode the same CDR3. The CDR3 spells CASSLAQGGNQPQHF. Written as DNA, the CDR3 is TGTGCCAGCAGCTTAGCTCAGGGAGGTAATCAGCCCCAGCATTTT. The chain links TRBV7-6 to TRBJ1-5, with D possibly TRBD1 on 5 matching bases. This CDR3 spans 15 amino acids. With 0 bases removed from V and 4 bases from J, the gap between germline ends came to 10 bases. CDR1 and CDR2 from the germline V gene are SGHVS and FNYEAQ. Drawing the rest from reference TRBV7-6 and TRBJ1-5, the complete variable domain is GAGVSQSPRYKVTKRGQDVALRCDPISGHVSLYWYRQALGQGPEFLTYFNYEAQQDKSGLPNDRFSAERPEGSISTLTIQRTEQRDSAMYRCASSLAQGGNQPQHFGDGTRLSIL.

The rearrangement uses TRBV11-2 and TRBJ2-7; no reliable D call. V dropped 4 bases and J dropped 6 bases, with 4 bases sitting between them. In germline, CDR1 is SGHAT, CDR2 FQNNGV. The CDR3 covers 10 residues. CDR3 region: CASSSVEQYF. The CDR3 DNA follows: TGTGCCAGCAGCTCCGTCGAGCAGTACTTC. Full variable domain (rest looked up from reference TRBV11-2 and TRBJ2-7): EAGVAQSPRYKIIEKRQSVAFWCNPISGHATLYWYQQILGQGPKLLIQFQNNGVVDDSQLPKDRFSAERLKGVDSTLKIQPAKLEDSAVYLCASSSVEQYFGPGTRLTVT.

The table lists this clone with a count of one. The chain couples TRBV7-9 to TRBJ2-3; D unclear. Trimming removed 5 bases at V and 2 bases at J, with 11 bases between. CDR1 and CDR2 from the germline V gene are SEHNR and FQNEAQ (reference sequence). The CDR3 consists of 14 residues. The CDR3 bases are TGTGCCAGCAGCCCCAGGTTGAACACAGATACGCAGTATTTT. It yields the protein CASSPRLNTDTQYF.

The chain combines TRBV28 with TRBJ1-1, with D possibly being TRBD1 (5 bases). The CDR3 length is 15 residues. CDR1 is MDHEN, CDR2 SYDVKM, per germline. Trimming removed 1 base at V and 5 bases at J, with 14 bases between. The CDR3 DNA sequence: TGTGCCAGCAGTTTATCTCCCGACAGTGGGACTGAAGCTTTCTTT. Translated, it gives CASSLSPDSGTEAFF.

This CDR3 reads CASSQNGLAGENEQFF. The CDR3 DNA sequence: TGTGCCAGCAGCCAAAACGGGCTAGCGGGAGAGAATGAGCAGTTCTTC. This sequence joins TRBV4-2 and TRBJ2-1; 10 bases line up with TRBD2. Germline loops: CDR1 LGHNA, CDR2 YNFKEQ. There are 16 residues in the CDR3. J gave up 7 bases and V 2 bases, and 8 bases lay outside the gene matches.

The chain carries TRBV7-3 and TRBJ2-7, with D unresolved. The germline V gene encodes CDR1 SGHTA and CDR2 FQGTGA. This CDR3 contains 13 residues. Trimming pared 5 bases from V and 4 bases from J, leaving 12 bases between. The CDR3 loop is CASSLGPDYEQYF. The DNA of the CDR3 is TGTGCCAGCAGCCTCGGGCCGGATTACGAGCAGTACTTC.

This chain links TRBV27 with TRBJ1-2, with D unresolved. Trimming pared 5 bases from V and 2 bases from J, leaving 9 bases between. The CDR3 totals 13 residues. From germline, CDR1 is MNHEY and CDR2 SMNVEV (reference sequence). The CDR3 spells CASSPFGNYGYTF. The CDR3, as DNA: TGTGCCAGCAGTCCTTTCGGGAACTATGGCTACACCTTC.

The V and J genes are TRBV5-1 and TRBJ1-4, with D perhaps TRBD1 (5 bases). Trimming took 0 bases from V and 3 from J, leaving 9 bases between them. CDR3 length equals 15 residues. Germline V lookup: CDR1 SGHRS, CDR2 YFSETQ. This CDR3 is CASSLDGTPNEKLFF. The CDR3 nucleotides are TGCGCCAGCAGCTTGGATGGGACGCCTAATGAAAAACTGTTTTTT. Together with reference TRBV5-1 and TRBJ1-4, the CDR3 gives the full variable domain: KAGVTQTPRYLIKTRGQQVTLSCSPISGHRSVSWYQQTPGQGLQFLFEYFSETQRNKGNFPGRFSGRQFSNSRSEMNVSTLELGDSALYLCASSLDGTPNEKLFFGSGTQLSVL.

The chain recombines TRBV5-1 with TRBJ2-3; the D is unclear. The germline V gene has CDR1 SGHRS and CDR2 YFSETQ. The CDR3 sequence is 15 residues long. Trimming removed 6 bases from V and 0 bases from J, with 14 bases in between. The CDR3 nucleotides are TGCGCCAGCACGTATAGCACAAAAAGCACAGATACGCAGTATTTT. Translating it yields CASTYSTKSTDTQYF.

This rearrangement joins TRBV5-6 to TRBJ2-3, with D unresolved. Deletions cut 4 bases from V and 0 bases from J, with 9 bases between. CDR1 is SGHDT and CDR2 is YYEEEE in the germline V gene. CDR3 length: 14 residues. This chain's CDR3 is CASSGVESTDTQYF. DNA for the CDR3: TGTGCCAGCAGCGGGGTAGAAAGCACAGATACGCAGTATTTT.

The CDR3 reads CASSDRDSHRPQHF. The CDR3 coding sequence is TGTGCCAGCAGTGACCGGGACAGCCATCGGCCCCAGCATTTT. V is TRBV2 and J is TRBJ1-5; 7 nucleotides line up with TRBD1. The CDR3 is 14 amino acids. Germline-derived CDR1 and CDR2 are SNHLY and FYNNEI. Trimming removed 3 bases from V and 9 bases from J; junction bases left unmatched: 8. Complete variable domain (other parts from reference TRBV2 and TRBJ1-5): EPEVTQTPSHQVTQMGQEVILRCVPISNHLYFYWYRQILGQKVEFLVSFYNNEISEKSEIFDDQFSVERPDGSNFTLKIRSTKLEDSAMYFCASSDRDSHRPQHFGDGTRLSIL.

This chain joins TRBV7-2 and TRBJ2-1; no reliable D call. The CDR3 has 11 residues. V was pared by 5 bases and J by 4 bases, with 3 bases between. In germline, CDR1 is SGHTA, CDR2 FQGNSA. CDR3: CASSEYNEQFF. The CDR3 coding sequence is TGTGCCAGCAGCGAGTACAATGAGCAGTTCTTC.

V gene TRBV30 combines with J gene TRBJ1-1; 12 nucleotides match TRBD1. V was pared by 2 bases and J by 8 bases, with 3 bases of the junction left unmatched. The CDR3 is 13 amino acids. The V gene's germline CDR1 is GTSNPN and CDR2 SVGIG (reference sequence). CDR3 residues: CAWSQGTGGEAFF. The DNA of the CDR3 is TGTGCCTGGAGTCAAGGGACAGGGGGCGAAGCTTTCTTT.